A selection of T cell receptor beta chains follows, all from one sample in a study of shared clonotypes between healthy human individuals. Only in-frame clones appear in the TCRdb table, and some are missing; sequencing was by immunoSEQ multiplex PCR. The sample carries about 2 million clones, about 95% recorded once. Material: naive CD8+ T cells sorted from blood. The receptors were gathered from a man aged 18 to 30 in good health. Both conserved end residues are part of each CDR3. D genes are given only for firm matches. Only part of the rows carry a size: once, few, many, or a class if the clone is expanded.

j_call | d_call | clone_size | v_call | cdr3_aa | cdr3_nt
TRBJ2-7 | . | . | TRBV29-1 | CSVIFGGYEQYF | TGCAGCGTAATCTTCGGGGGCTACGAGCAGTACTTC
TRBJ2-7 | . | . | TRBV7-9 | CASSPEGLAYEQYF | TGTGCCAGCAGCCCCGAGGGGCTCGCCTACGAGCAGTACTTC
TRBJ1-5 | . | . | TRBV30 | CAWSVRSFFGAQPQHF | TGTGCCTGGAGTGTACGATCTTTCTTTGGTGCTCAGCCCCAGCATTTT
TRBJ2-2 | . | . | TRBV2 | CASSRGSTNTGELFF | TGTGCCAGCAGTAGGGGTTCTACCAACACCGGGGAGCTGTTTTTT
TRBJ1-2 | . | . | TRBV30 | CAWGGIGISYGYTF | TGTGCCTGGGGGGGGATTGGGATTTCCTATGGCTACACCTTC
TRBJ2-1 | . | . | TRBV13 | CASSTLAPNEQFF | TGTGCCAGCAGTACTCTTGCACCCAATGAGCAGTTCTTC
TRBJ2-1 | TRBD1 | . | TRBV7-9 | CASSGQGGYNEQFF | TGTGCCAGCAGCGGACAGGGGGGCTACAATGAGCAGTTCTTC
TRBJ1-2 | . | . | TRBV15 | CATSRDIEGRDYGYTF | TGTGCCACCAGCAGAGATATTGAGGGCCGGGACTATGGCTACACCTTC
TRBJ2-7 | . | . | TRBV4-2 | CASSQDRLYEQYF | TGTGCCAGCAGCCAAGATCGTCTGTACGAGCAGTACTTC
TRBJ2-5 | . | . | TRBV11-2 | CASSAGSWGETQYF | TGTGCCAGCAGCGCCGGGTCGTGGGGGGAGACCCAGTACTTC
TRBJ1-1 | . | . | TRBV6-1 | CASSEPRPNTEAFF | TGTGCCAGCAGTGAACCGAGGCCGAACACTGAAGCTTTCTTT
TRBJ1-6 | . | once | TRBV5-4 | CASSLGVSSYNSPLHF | TGTGCCAGCAGCTTGGGGGTTAGCTCCTATAATTCACCCCTCCACTTT
TRBJ1-1 | . | . | TRBV19 | CASSELGNTEAFF | TGTGCCAGTTCGGAGCTGGGGAACACTGAAGCTTTCTTT
TRBJ1-4 | . | . | TRBV6-5 | CASSGQLGNEKLFF | TGTGCCAGCAGTGGACAGCTCGGGAATGAAAAACTGTTTTTT
TRBJ1-1 | TRBD1 | . | TRBV27 | CASQDRVGTEAFF | TGTGCCAGCCAAGACAGGGTGGGGACTGAAGCTTTCTTT
TRBJ2-1 | . | . | TRBV27 | CASSPQIRYNEQFF | TGTGCCAGCAGTCCGCAGATTCGATACAATGAGCAGTTCTTC
TRBJ2-3 | . | . | TRBV5-6 | CASSTGGPATQYF | TGTGCCAGCAGCACCGGGGGACCGGCCACGCAGTATTTT
TRBJ2-3 | TRBD2 | . | TRBV5-1 | CASSSRLAGVSDTQYF | TGCGCCAGCAGCTCAAGACTAGCGGGAGTATCAGATACGCAGTATTTT
TRBJ1-1 | . | . | TRBV7-8 | CASSLAGWMLPNTEAFF | TGTGCCAGCAGCTTAGCTGGGTGGATGTTACCGAACACTGAAGCTTTCTTT
TRBJ2-1 | . | . | TRBV4-1 | CASSLREGINEQFF | TGCGCCAGCAGCCTCCGGGAAGGAATCAATGAGCAGTTCTTC
TRBJ2-7 | . | . | TRBV7-2 | CASKEGGGQFEQYF | TGTGCCAGCAAGGAGGGCGGGGGACAGTTCGAGCAGTACTTC
TRBJ2-5 | TRBD2 | few | TRBV2 | CASSFRGLAGGQETQYF | TGTGCCAGCAGTTTCCGGGGACTAGCGGGGGGACAAGAGACCCAGTACTTC